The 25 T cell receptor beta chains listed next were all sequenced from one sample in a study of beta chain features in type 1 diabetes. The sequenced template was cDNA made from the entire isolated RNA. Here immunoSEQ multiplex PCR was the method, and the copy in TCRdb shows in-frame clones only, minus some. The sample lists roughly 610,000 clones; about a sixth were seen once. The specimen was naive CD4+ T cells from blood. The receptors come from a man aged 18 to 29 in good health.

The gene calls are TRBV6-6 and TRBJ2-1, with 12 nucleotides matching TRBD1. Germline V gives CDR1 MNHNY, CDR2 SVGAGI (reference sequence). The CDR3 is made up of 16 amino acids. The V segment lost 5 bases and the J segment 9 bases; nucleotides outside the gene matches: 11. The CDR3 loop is CASSLSRDRGRGEQFF. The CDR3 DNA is TGTGCCAGCAGTCTCTCCCGGGACAGGGGGCGGGGTGAGCAGTTCTTC.

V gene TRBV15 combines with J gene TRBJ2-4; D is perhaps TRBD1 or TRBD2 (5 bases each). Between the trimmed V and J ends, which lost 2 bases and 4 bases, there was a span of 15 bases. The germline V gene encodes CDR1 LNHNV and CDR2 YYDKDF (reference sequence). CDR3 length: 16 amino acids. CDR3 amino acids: CATSRSGQGPKNIQYF. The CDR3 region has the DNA TGTGCCACCAGCAGATCTGGGCAGGGACCTAAAAACATTCAGTACTTC.

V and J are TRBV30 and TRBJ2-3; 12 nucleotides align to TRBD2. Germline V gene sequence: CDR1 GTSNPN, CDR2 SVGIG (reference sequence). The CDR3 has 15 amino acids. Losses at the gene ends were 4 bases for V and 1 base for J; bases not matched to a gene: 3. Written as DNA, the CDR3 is TGTGCCTGGACGCTAGCGGGGGGGCGCACAGATACGCAGTATTTT. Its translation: CAWTLAGGRTDTQYF. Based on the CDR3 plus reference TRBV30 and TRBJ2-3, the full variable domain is SQTIHQWPATLVQPVGSPLSLECTVEGTSNPNLYWYRQAAGRGLQLLFYSVGIGQISSEVPQNLSASRPQDRQFILSSKKLLLSDSGFYLCAWTLAGGRTDTQYFGPGTRLTVL.

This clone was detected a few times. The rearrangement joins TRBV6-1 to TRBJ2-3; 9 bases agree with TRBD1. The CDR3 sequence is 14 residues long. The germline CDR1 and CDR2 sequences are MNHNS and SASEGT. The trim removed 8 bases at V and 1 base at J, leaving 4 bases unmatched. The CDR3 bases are TGTGCCAGCTGGGGACAGGGAGGCACAGATACGCAGTATTTT. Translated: CASWGQGGTDTQYF.

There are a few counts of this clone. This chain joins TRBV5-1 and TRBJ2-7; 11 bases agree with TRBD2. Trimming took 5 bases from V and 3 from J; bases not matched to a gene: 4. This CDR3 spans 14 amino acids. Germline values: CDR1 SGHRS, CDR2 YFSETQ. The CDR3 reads CASRGTSGGYEQYF. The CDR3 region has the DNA TGCGCCAGCAGGGGCACTAGCGGGGGCTACGAGCAGTACTTC.

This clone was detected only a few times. The DNA of the CDR3 is TGCGCCAGCAGTAGACTAGCGGGTGGGTCCTACAATGAGCAGTTCTTC. Its translation: CASSRLAGGSYNEQFF. The chain carries TRBV5-1 and TRBJ2-1, with 10 bases lining up with TRBD2. The CDR3 length is 16 residues. CDR1 and CDR2 (germline): SGHRS, YFSETQ. V lost 5 bases, J lost 1 base, and 6 bases stayed unmatched.

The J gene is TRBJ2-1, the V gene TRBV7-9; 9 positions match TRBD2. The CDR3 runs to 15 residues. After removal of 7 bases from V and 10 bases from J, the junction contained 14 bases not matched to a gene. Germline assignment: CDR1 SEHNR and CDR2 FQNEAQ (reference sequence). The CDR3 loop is CASTLASGAGGEQFF. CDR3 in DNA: TGTGCCAGCACCCTGGCTAGCGGGGCTGGGGGGGAGCAGTTCTTC.

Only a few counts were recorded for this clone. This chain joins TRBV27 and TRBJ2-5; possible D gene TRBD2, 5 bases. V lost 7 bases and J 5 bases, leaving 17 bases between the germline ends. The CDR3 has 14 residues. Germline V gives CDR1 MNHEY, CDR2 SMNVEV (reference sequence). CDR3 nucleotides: TGTGCCAGCATCGGCGGGTGGTTTGGGGAGACCCAGTACTTC. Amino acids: CASIGGWFGETQYF.

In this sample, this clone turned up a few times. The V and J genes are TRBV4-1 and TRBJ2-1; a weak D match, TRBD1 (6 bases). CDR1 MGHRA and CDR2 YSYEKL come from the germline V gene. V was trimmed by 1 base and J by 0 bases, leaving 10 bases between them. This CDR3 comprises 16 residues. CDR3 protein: CASSQADRSSYNEQFF. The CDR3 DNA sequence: TGCGCCAGCAGCCAAGCGGACAGAAGCTCCTACAATGAGCAGTTCTTC.

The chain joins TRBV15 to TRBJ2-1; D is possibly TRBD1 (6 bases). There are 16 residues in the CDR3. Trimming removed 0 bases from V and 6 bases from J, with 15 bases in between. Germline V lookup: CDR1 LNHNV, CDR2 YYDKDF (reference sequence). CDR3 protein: CATSREGQGWSNEQFF. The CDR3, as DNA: TGTGCCACCAGCAGAGAAGGGCAGGGGTGGAGCAATGAGCAGTTCTTC.

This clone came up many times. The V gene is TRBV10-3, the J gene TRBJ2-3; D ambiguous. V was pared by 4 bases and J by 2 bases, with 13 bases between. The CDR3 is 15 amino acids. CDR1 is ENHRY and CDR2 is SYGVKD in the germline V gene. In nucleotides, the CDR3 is TGTGCCATCAGTGCACATGTAGGGCCCACAGATACGCAGTATTTT. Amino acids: CAISAHVGPTDTQYF.

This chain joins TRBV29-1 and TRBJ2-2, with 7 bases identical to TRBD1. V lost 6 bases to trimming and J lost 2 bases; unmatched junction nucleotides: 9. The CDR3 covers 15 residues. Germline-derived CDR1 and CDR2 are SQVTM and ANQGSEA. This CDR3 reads CSVVRGTANTGELFF. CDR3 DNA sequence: TGCAGCGTCGTAAGGGGGACAGCCAACACCGGGGAGCTGTTTTTT.

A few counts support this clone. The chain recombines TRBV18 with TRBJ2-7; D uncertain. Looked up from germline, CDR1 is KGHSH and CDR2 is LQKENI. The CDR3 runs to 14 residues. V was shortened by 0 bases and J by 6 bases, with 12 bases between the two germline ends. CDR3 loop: CASSPPFGSGEQYF. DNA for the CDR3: TGTGCCAGCTCACCACCGTTCGGATCTGGCGAGCAGTACTTC.

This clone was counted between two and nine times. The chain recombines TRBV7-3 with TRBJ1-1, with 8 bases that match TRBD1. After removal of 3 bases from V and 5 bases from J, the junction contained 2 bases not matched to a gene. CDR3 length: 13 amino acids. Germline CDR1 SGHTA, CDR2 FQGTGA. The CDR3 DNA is TGTGCCAGCAGCTTTACAGGGGGAACTGAAGCTTTCTTT. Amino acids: CASSFTGGTEAFF.

The CDR3 loop is CASSIMGFGANVLTF. The CDR3, as DNA: TGTGCCAGTAGTATTATGGGGTTTGGGGCCAACGTCCTGACTTTC. V usage is TRBV19 and J usage is TRBJ2-6, with D unclear. Germline V gene sequence: CDR1 LNHDA, CDR2 SQIVND (reference sequence). V was shortened by 3 bases and J by 3 bases, with 9 bases between the two germline ends. This CDR3 has 15 amino acids.

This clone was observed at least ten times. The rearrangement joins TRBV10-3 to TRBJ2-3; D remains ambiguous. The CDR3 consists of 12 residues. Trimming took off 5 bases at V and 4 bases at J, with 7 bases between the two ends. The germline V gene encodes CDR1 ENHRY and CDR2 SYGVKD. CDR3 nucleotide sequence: TGTGCCATCAGTCCCGGACCAGATACGCAGTATTTT. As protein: CAISPGPDTQYF.

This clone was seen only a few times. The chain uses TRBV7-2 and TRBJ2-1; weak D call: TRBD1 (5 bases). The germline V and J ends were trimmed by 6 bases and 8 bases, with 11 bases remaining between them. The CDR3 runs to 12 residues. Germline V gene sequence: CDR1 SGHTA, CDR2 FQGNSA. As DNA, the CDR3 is TGTGCCAGCAGAAGGGGCATCGATGAGCAGTTCTTC. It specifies CASRRGIDEQFF.

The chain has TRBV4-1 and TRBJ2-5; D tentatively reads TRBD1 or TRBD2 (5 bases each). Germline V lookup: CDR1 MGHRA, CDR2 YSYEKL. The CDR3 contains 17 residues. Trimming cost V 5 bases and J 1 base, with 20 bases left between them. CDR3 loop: CASSTWGQGPAQETQYF. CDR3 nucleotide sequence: TGCGCCAGCAGCACGTGGGGCCAGGGACCGGCCCAAGAGACCCAGTACTTC.

The CDR3 nucleotides read TGCGCCAGCAGCTTGCATAGGCTTGAAGCTTTCTTT. This sequence encodes CASSLHRLEAFF. The chain couples TRBV5-1 to TRBJ1-1, with D uncertain. Germline values: CDR1 SGHRS, CDR2 YFSETQ. CDR3 length equals 12 residues. V was pared by 1 base and J by 7 bases, with 8 bases between.

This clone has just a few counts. The CDR3 spells CASSHNPRRDRRYEQYF. CDR3 nucleotide sequence: TGCGCCAGCAGCCACAACCCCCGCAGGGACCGCAGGTACGAGCAGTACTTC. The genes are TRBV4-1 and TRBJ2-7; D is perhaps TRBD1 or TRBD2 (5 bases each). From germline, CDR1 is MGHRA and CDR2 YSYEKL. Trimming left V 3 bases short and J 4 bases short, with 22 bases between. This CDR3 is 17 amino acids long.

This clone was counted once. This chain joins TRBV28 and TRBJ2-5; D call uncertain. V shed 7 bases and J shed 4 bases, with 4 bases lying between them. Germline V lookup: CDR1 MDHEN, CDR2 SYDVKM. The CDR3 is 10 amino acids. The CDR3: CASTGETQYF. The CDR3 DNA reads TGTGCCAGCACTGGAGAGACCCAGTACTTC. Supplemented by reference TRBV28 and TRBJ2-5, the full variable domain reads DVKVTQSSRYLVKRTGEKVFLECVQDMDHENMFWYRQDPGLGLRLIYFSYDVKMKEKGDIPEGYSVSREKKERFSLILESASTNQTSMYLCASTGETQYFGPGTRLLVL.

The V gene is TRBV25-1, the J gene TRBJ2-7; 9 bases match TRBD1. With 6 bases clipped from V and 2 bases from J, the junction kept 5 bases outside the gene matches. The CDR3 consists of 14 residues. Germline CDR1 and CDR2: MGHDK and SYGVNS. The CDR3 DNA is TGTGCCAGCAGCGACGACAGGGGGACCTACGAGCAGTACTTC. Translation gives CASSDDRGTYEQYF.

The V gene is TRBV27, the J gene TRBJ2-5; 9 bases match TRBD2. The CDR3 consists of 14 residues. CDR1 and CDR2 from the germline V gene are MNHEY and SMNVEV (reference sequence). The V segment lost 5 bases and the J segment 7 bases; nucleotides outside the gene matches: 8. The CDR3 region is CASSKRGEKGTQYF. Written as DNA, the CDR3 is TGTGCCAGCAGTAAGCGGGGGGAAAAGGGGACCCAGTACTTC.

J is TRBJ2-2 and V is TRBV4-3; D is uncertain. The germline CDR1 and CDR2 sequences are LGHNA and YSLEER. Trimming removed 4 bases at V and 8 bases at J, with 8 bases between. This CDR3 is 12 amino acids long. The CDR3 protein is CASSPVWGELFF. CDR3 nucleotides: TGCGCCAGCAGCCCTGTTTGGGGGGAGCTGTTTTTT.

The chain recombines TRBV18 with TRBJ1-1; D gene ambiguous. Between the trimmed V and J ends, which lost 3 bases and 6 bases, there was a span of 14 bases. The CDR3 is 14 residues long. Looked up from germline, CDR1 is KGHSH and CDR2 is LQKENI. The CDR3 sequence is CASSPPYGQPEAFF. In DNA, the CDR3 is TGTGCCAGCTCACCCCCTTACGGGCAACCTGAAGCTTTCTTT.